A selection of T cell receptor beta chains follows, all from one sample in a study of shared clonotypes between healthy human individuals. The protocol was immunoSEQ multiplex PCR, while the TCRdb copy is restricted to in-frame clones and leaves out a portion. The sample lists fewer than 2.5 million clones, under 95% occurring once. Sequenced input: naive CD4+ T cells from PBMCs. These receptors came from a man between 18 and 29 years old in good health. Some clones in this sample may be carry-over from other donors' samples. CDR3s include the opening cysteine and the closing phenylalanine or tryptophan. A D gene is named only where the DNA matches it firmly. The size of a clone is reported for some rows only, either as once, few or many, or as a class for expanded clones.

-	-	TRBV9	TRBJ2-1	CASSVRASGNEQFF	TGTGCCAGCAGCGTGCGGGCGTCGGGGAATGAGCAGTTCTTC
-	-	TRBV15	TRBJ1-1	CATSRDRGFMNTEAFF	TGTGCCACCAGCAGAGATAGGGGTTTCATGAACACTGAAGCTTTCTTT
-	-	TRBV29-1	TRBJ2-3	CSVEFGSPPDTQYF	TGCAGCGTTGAGTTCGGCTCCCCTCCAGATACGCAGTATTTT
-	-	TRBV6-1	TRBJ1-5	CASSEGVLYNQPQHF	TGTGCCAGCAGTGAGGGGGTATTGTACAATCAGCCCCAGCATTTT
TRBD1	-	TRBV4-1	TRBJ2-1	CASSSPRGQGNNEQFF	TGCGCCAGCAGCTCCCCCCGAGGACAGGGGAACAATGAGCAGTTCTTC
TRBD1	once	TRBV9	TRBJ2-5	CASSPRTGAETQYF	TGTGCCAGCAGCCCCCGGACAGGGGCAGAGACCCAGTACTTC
TRBD2	-	TRBV30	TRBJ2-4	CAWSPRLAGGSPTKNIQYF	TGTGCCTGGAGTCCCCGACTAGCGGGAGGGTCTCCAACCAAAAACATTCAGTACTTC
-	-	TRBV28	TRBJ1-4	CASSVPGLWGEKLFF	TGTGCCAGCAGTGTACCGGGCCTCTGGGGAGAAAAACTGTTTTTT
TRBD1	-	TRBV27	TRBJ2-5	CASSILGQGIKTQYF	TGTGCCAGCAGTATCCTTGGACAGGGGATAAAGACCCAGTACTTC
TRBD1	-	TRBV11-1	TRBJ2-7	CASSLATRQGEQYF	TGTGCCAGCAGCTTAGCAACCAGACAGGGCGAGCAGTACTTC
-	-	TRBV18	TRBJ2-7	CASSPKQENYEQYF	TGTGCCAGCTCACCGAAACAGGAGAACTACGAGCAGTACTTC
TRBD1	-	TRBV30	TRBJ1-2	CAWSFRDSNYGYTF	TGTGCCTGGAGTTTTCGGGACAGCAACTATGGCTACACCTTC
-	-	TRBV28	TRBJ1-3	CASSVQASSGNTIYF	TGTGCCAGCAGTGTACAGGCGAGCTCTGGAAACACCATATATTTT
TRBD1	once	TRBV28	TRBJ2-5	CASRGQYPYETQYF	TGTGCCAGCAGGGGACAGTATCCGTATGAGACCCAGTACTTC
-	-	TRBV27	TRBJ1-4	CASRARPLPNEKLFF	TGTGCCAGCAGGGCCCGACCGTTACCCAATGAAAAACTGTTTTTT
TRBD2	-	TRBV11-2	TRBJ2-2	CASSLGGGLVMGNGELFF	TGTGCCAGCAGCTTAGGAGGTGGACTAGTTATGGGAAACGGGGAGCTGTTTTTT
-	-	TRBV10-1	TRBJ2-7	CASRREQYF	TGCGCCAGCAGACGCGAGCAGTACTTC
-	-	TRBV15	TRBJ2-3	CATSRENTQYF	TGTGCCACCAGCAGAGAGAATACGCAGTATTTT
TRBD1	-	TRBV15	TRBJ2-7	CATSRGRDRTYEQYF	TGTGCCACCAGCAGAGGTAGGGACAGGACCTACGAGCAGTACTTC
-	-	TRBV27	TRBJ2-1	CASSPEGGYNEQFF	TGTGCCAGCAGTCCAGAGGGGGGGTACAATGAGCAGTTCTTC
-	-	TRBV19	TRBJ1-2	CASSIAERGGYTF	TGTGCCAGTAGTATAGCGGAGAGAGGTGGCTACACCTTC
TRBD2	-	TRBV12-5	TRBJ2-1	CASGVTSGMYNEQFF	TGTGCTAGTGGTGTAACTAGCGGGATGTACAATGAGCAGTTCTTC
-	-	TRBV4-1	TRBJ2-2	CASSQVSSASITGELFF	TGCGCCAGCAGCCAAGTATCTAGCGCCTCTATCACCGGGGAGCTGTTTTTT
-	-	TRBV29-1	TRBJ2-1	CSVGTLLNNEQFF	TGCAGCGTTGGGACACTACTAAACAATGAGCAGTTCTTC
TRBD2	-	TRBV9	TRBJ2-3	CASSPFEAGAADTQYF	TGTGCCAGCAGCCCTTTTGAGGCGGGAGCGGCAGATACGCAGTATTTT
TRBD1	few	TRBV19	TRBJ1-1	CASSSRTGLKAFF	TGTGCCAGTAGTTCCCGGACAGGGTTGAAAGCTTTCTTT
TRBD1	-	TRBV11-3	TRBJ2-3	CASSLGQGAVGTDTQYF	TGTGCCAGCAGCTTGGGACAGGGGGCGGTGGGCACAGATACGCAGTATTTT
-	few	TRBV7-6	TRBJ1-4	CASSSMGAGHNEKLFF	TGTGCCAGCAGCTCCATGGGTGCCGGACACAATGAAAAACTGTTTTTT
TRBD2	-	TRBV11-2	TRBJ2-7	CASSPWTSGSQYF	TGTGCCAGCAGCCCGTGGACTAGCGGGAGTCAGTACTTC
-	-	TRBV28	TRBJ2-7	CASSYTGTHYEQYF	TGTGCCAGCAGTTATACCGGGACCCACTACGAGCAGTACTTC
TRBD2	-	TRBV27	TRBJ2-2	CASSFSGRAGTGELFF	TGTGCCAGCAGTTTTTCAGGGAGGGCCGGAACCGGGGAGCTGTTTTTT
-	once	TRBV28	TRBJ1-5	CASTPGGNQPQHF	TGTGCCAGCACCCCAGGGGGCAATCAGCCCCAGCATTTT
-	-	TRBV19	TRBJ2-6	CASSAIITTGQPPGANVLTF	TGTGCCAGTAGTGCCATAATAACGACAGGACAGCCCCCTGGGGCCAACGTCCTGACTTTC
TRBD1	-	TRBV5-4	TRBJ2-6	CASSQGRDRGPSSGANVLTF	TGTGCCAGCAGCCAGGGGAGGGACAGGGGCCCTAGCTCTGGGGCCAACGTCCTGACTTTC
-	-	TRBV5-1	TRBJ2-3	CASSLAKGGRGGEDTQYF	TGCGCCAGCAGCTTGGCCAAGGGGGGACGGGGAGGAGAGGATACGCAGTATTTT
TRBD2	-	TRBV4-1	TRBJ2-3	CASSQGLAGANRYTDTQYF	TGCGCCAGCAGCCAGGGACTAGCGGGAGCGAATCGCTACACAGATACGCAGTATTTT
TRBD1	-	TRBV5-1	TRBJ2-1	CASSLVGQGASGLTLNEQFF	TGCGCCAGCAGCTTGGTTGGACAGGGGGCTAGCGGGCTCACACTCAATGAGCAGTTCTTC
TRBD1	-	TRBV9	TRBJ1-4	CASSVGPGGEELFF	TGTGCCAGCAGCGTAGGTCCAGGGGGTGAAGAACTGTTTTTT
-	-	TRBV28	TRBJ1-1	CASSPRALGTEAFF	TGTGCCAGCAGCCCCCGCGCTCTGGGCACTGAAGCTTTCTTT
-	-	TRBV7-8	TRBJ2-1	CASSFGGGTAYNEQFF	TGTGCCAGCAGCTTTGGCGGAGGAACTGCCTACAATGAGCAGTTCTTC
TRBD2	-	TRBV6-5	TRBJ2-2	CASSLAGARTGELFF	TGTGCCAGCAGCCTAGCGGGAGCTCGCACCGGGGAGCTGTTTTTT
TRBD1	-	TRBV10-2	TRBJ2-7	CASVRQGRAEQYF	TGCGCCAGCGTCCGACAGGGTAGAGCCGAGCAGTACTTC
TRBD1	-	TRBV6-6	TRBJ2-7	CASSSSRTGPYEQYF	TGTGCCAGCAGTTCTTCAAGGACAGGGCCCTACGAGCAGTACTTC
-	-	TRBV5-1	TRBJ1-4	CASSLLGTANEKLFF	TGCGCCAGCAGCTTGCTAGGGACGGCTAATGAAAAACTGTTTTTT
TRBD1	-	TRBV9	TRBJ1-6	CASSRDRGNSPLHF	TGTGCCAGCAGCCGGGACAGGGGGAATTCACCCCTCCACTTT
TRBD1	-	TRBV5-1	TRBJ1-1	CASSFWTGMGTNTEAFF	TGCGCCAGCAGCTTCTGGACAGGGATGGGGACGAACACTGAAGCTTTCTTT
-	-	TRBV28	TRBJ1-4	CASSPERTNEKLFF	TGTGCCAGCAGTCCGGAGAGAACTAATGAAAAACTGTTTTTT
-	-	TRBV7-9	TRBJ1-2	CASSSATLNGYGYTF	TGTGCCAGCAGCTCTGCAACCCTGAATGGGTATGGCTACACCTTC
-	-	TRBV20-1	TRBJ1-2	CSARVGVADTF	TGCAGTGCCAGAGTCGGGGTAGCGGACACCTTC
-	-	TRBV18	TRBJ2-7	CASSPRDVATSREQYF	TGTGCCAGCTCACCGAGGGATGTGGCTACCTCTAGGGAGCAGTACTTC
-	-	TRBV7-9	TRBJ1-6	CASSPGTSPLHF	TGTGCCAGCAGCCCGGGGACTTCACCCCTCCACTTT